The 32 T cell receptor beta chains presented below share a single source sample, sequenced in a study of cytomegalovirus exposure and HLA in healthy donors. Use of 60 Vbeta and 13 Jbeta primers characterized the PCR. Assay: immunoSEQ multiplex PCR; the TCRdb copy retains only in-frame clones and omits some. The sample includes almost 200,000 clones, around 80% of them seen just once. What was sequenced was PBMCs. All receptors come from a woman aged 30 to 39 in good health and CMV-seropositive.

The chain employs TRBV4-1 and TRBJ2-1; 11 bases fit TRBD2. There are 16 residues in the CDR3. CDR1 is MGHRA and CDR2 is YSYEKL in the germline V gene. Trimming removed 1 base from V and 3 bases from J; junction bases left unmatched: 2. Here the CDR3 reads CASSQGGTSGYNEQFF. CDR3 DNA sequence: TGCGCCAGCAGCCAAGGTGGGACTAGCGGCTACAATGAGCAGTTCTTC.

This clone was observed a few times. This chain connects TRBV4-3 to TRBJ1-6; 11 bases fit TRBD1. V shed 4 bases, J shed 7 bases, and the junction held 6 bases outside the gene matches. The germline V gene encodes CDR1 LGHNA and CDR2 YSLEER. This CDR3 has 16 amino acids. The CDR3 DNA follows: TGCGCCAGCAGCCCCGGGACAGGGGGAATGAATTCACCCCTCCACTTT. This translates into CASSPGTGGMNSPLHF.

The chain employs TRBV7-2 and TRBJ2-2, with D tentatively TRBD2 (6 bases). Germline V CDR1 and CDR2: SGHTA, FQGNSA. Trimming removed 1 base at V and 3 bases at J, with 18 bases between. The CDR3 is made up of 18 amino acids. The CDR3 protein is CASSLGPWDFRDTGELFF. CDR3 nucleotide sequence: TGTGCCAGCAGCTTAGGTCCATGGGACTTTCGGGACACCGGGGAGCTGTTTTTT.

The chain employs TRBV2 and TRBJ1-3, with 7 bases fitting TRBD1. Germline V gene data show CDR1 as SNHLY and CDR2 as FYNNEI. This CDR3 comprises 13 residues. J was trimmed by 6 bases and V by 7 bases; bases with no gene match: 6. The CDR3 DNA reads TGTGCCAGCACGACAGGGCTCGAAAACACCATATATTTT. Its protein is CASTTGLENTIYF.

J is TRBJ1-2 and V is TRBV7-2; weak D call: TRBD1 (6 bases). Germline CDR1 SGHTA, CDR2 FQGNSA. V was trimmed by 0 bases and J by 4 bases, leaving 15 bases between them. The length of the CDR3 is 16 residues. Here the CDR3 reads CASSLAQGLTSYGYTF. CDR3 in DNA: TGTGCCAGCAGCTTAGCGCAGGGGCTAACTTCCTATGGCTACACCTTC. The full variable domain, in which reference TRBV7-2 and TRBJ1-2 provide the parts outside the CDR3, is GAGVSQSPSNKVTEKGKDVELRCDPISGHTALYWYRQSLGQGLEFLIYFQGNSAPDKSGLPSDRFSAERTGGSVSTLTIQRTQQEDSAVYLCASSLAQGLTSYGYTFGSGTRLTVV.

The chain carries TRBV7-9 and TRBJ1-3; D gene uncertain. Germline V gene data show CDR1 as SEHNR and CDR2 as FQNEAQ (reference sequence). The V and J ends lost 6 bases and 2 bases respectively, with 8 bases between them. CDR3 length: 13 residues. The DNA for the CDR3 is TGTGCCAGCAGGCTCGGGGCTGGAAACACCATATATTTT. This translates into CASRLGAGNTIYF.

The chain employs TRBV18 and TRBJ1-6; TRBD1 aligns across 9 bases. The V gene end was trimmed by 4 bases and the J gene end by 6 bases; junction bases not matched to a gene: 4. Germline values: CDR1 KGHSH, CDR2 LQKENI. This CDR3 region has 15 residues. DNA of the CDR3: TGTGCCAGCTCACGTACGGGACAGGGTAATTCACCCCTCCACTTT. It translates to CASSRTGQGNSPLHF.

V gene TRBV6-5 combines with J gene TRBJ2-7; TRBD2 is a possible D gene (6 bases). Trimming stripped 2 bases from V and 2 bases from J, with 13 bases between. CDR1 MNHEY and CDR2 SVGAGI come from the germline V gene. This CDR3 is built from 15 residues. In nucleotides, the CDR3 is TGTGCCAGCAGTTACGCGGGCGGACTAACCTACGAGCAGTACTTC. It yields the protein CASSYAGGLTYEQYF.

This rearrangement joins TRBV29-1 to TRBJ2-4; D is uncertain. The germline V gene has CDR1 SQVTM and CDR2 ANQGSEA. This CDR3 spans 15 amino acids. V was cut by 4 bases and J by 0 bases, with 13 bases left in between. The CDR3 here is CSVVAVPQAKNIQYF. CDR3 DNA: TGCAGCGTTGTGGCGGTACCTCAAGCCAAAAACATTCAGTACTTC.

The chain is built from TRBV6-1 and TRBJ2-7; TRBD1 matches 7 bases. Per the germline V gene, CDR1 is MNHNS and CDR2 is SASEGT. V was pared by 6 bases and J by 3 bases, with 8 bases of the junction left unmatched. This CDR3 has 14 amino acids. CDR3 sequence reads: CASRHWDRFYEQYF. DNA for the CDR3: TGTGCCAGCAGACACTGGGACAGATTCTACGAGCAGTACTTC.

V and J are TRBV5-6 and TRBJ2-1, with D possibly matching TRBD2 (6 bases). CDR1 is SGHDT and CDR2 is YYEEEE in the germline V gene. Trimming removed 0 bases at V and 6 bases at J, with 16 bases between. The CDR3 is 16 amino acids. The CDR3 nucleotides read TGTGCCAGCAGCTTGGCCGCGGGGACGGATCCCAATGAGCAGTTCTTC. Its translation is CASSLAAGTDPNEQFF.

The V call is TRBV13, the J call TRBJ2-5; TRBD2 aligns across 14 bases. Germline V CDR1 and CDR2: PRHDT, FYEKMQ (reference sequence). The trim removed 4 bases at V and 5 bases at J, leaving 6 bases unmatched. CDR3 length: 16 residues. The CDR3 loop reads CASSSEGTSGSETQYF. The DNA of the CDR3 is TGTGCCAGCAGCTCCGAAGGGACTAGCGGGAGTGAGACCCAGTACTTC.

The rearrangement joins TRBV10-3 to TRBJ2-3, with 8 nucleotides matching TRBD1. This CDR3 has 20 residues. CDR1 is ENHRY and CDR2 is SYGVKD in the germline V gene. Trimming cost V 0 bases and J 3 bases; bases outside gene matches: 17. This chain's CDR3 is CAISESLGVTRGPGTDTQYF. The CDR3 region has the DNA TGTGCCATCAGTGAGTCGTTGGGTGTAACCAGGGGGCCGGGGACAGATACGCAGTATTTT.

The rearrangement links TRBV5-4 to TRBJ1-2; TRBD1 matches at 8 bases. V was clipped by 3 bases and J by 2 bases; unmatched bases: 9. The CDR3 totals 16 residues. Germline CDR1 and CDR2: SGHNT and YYREEE (reference sequence). The CDR3 is CASSSVGQGENYGYTF. The CDR3 DNA follows: TGTGCCAGCAGCTCGGTCGGACAGGGCGAAAACTATGGCTACACCTTC.

CDR3 loop: CASSQDMGTGFEQYF. CDR3 in DNA: TGCGCCAGCAGCCAAGATATGGGCACAGGGTTCGAGCAGTACTTC. The chain has TRBV4-1 and TRBJ2-7; maybe TRBD1 (6 bases). The V end was cut by 0 bases, the J end by 6 bases, with 15 bases between. CDR3 length: 15 amino acids. Per germline, CDR1 MGHRA and CDR2 YSYEKL.

The J gene is TRBJ1-1, the V gene TRBV7-2; tentative D call: TRBD1 (5 bases). This CDR3 contains 15 residues. Per germline, CDR1 SGHTA and CDR2 FQGNSA. Trimming took 7 bases from V and 1 from J, leaving 16 bases between them. The CDR3 sequence: CASTAGQTKNTEAFF. For the CDR3, the DNA is TGTGCCAGCACGGCAGGGCAAACAAAGAACACTGAAGCTTTCTTT.

This chain connects TRBV5-1 to TRBJ2-1; 8 bases are a match to TRBD1. Germline V gene lookup returns CDR1 SGHRS and CDR2 YFSETQ. Trimming took 4 bases from V and 9 from J; bases not matched to a gene: 6. This CDR3 comprises 13 residues. CDR3 bases: TGCGCCAGCAGCCCGGACAGGGCCGGTGAGCAGTTCTTC. Translation: CASSPDRAGEQFF.

This clone was seen just once. This chain joins TRBV19 and TRBJ1-2; 7 nucleotides agree with TRBD1. J lost 4 bases, V lost 7 bases, and 6 bases had no gene match. CDR1 is LNHDA and CDR2 is SQIVND in the germline V gene (reference sequence). This CDR3 comprises 13 residues. The CDR3 loop reads CASKLWTGYGYTF. Here the CDR3 DNA reads TGTGCCAGTAAACTCTGGACAGGCTATGGCTACACCTTC.

This rearrangement joins TRBV7-7 to TRBJ2-5; a weak D match, TRBD2 (6 bases). CDR3 length: 15 residues. V gave up 1 base and J gave up 4 bases, with 13 bases separating them. Germline V gives CDR1 SSHAT, CDR2 FNYEAQ (reference sequence). CDR3 in amino acids: CASSLVGGGPETQYF. In nucleotides, the CDR3 is TGTGCCAGCAGCTTAGTCGGGGGAGGTCCAGAGACCCAGTACTTC.

This clone is a singleton in its sample. The rearrangement uses TRBV7-6 and TRBJ2-4; no clear D gene. Germline V lookup: CDR1 SGHVS, CDR2 FNYEAQ. Trimming pared 1 base from V and 0 bases from J, leaving 10 bases between. The CDR3 has 16 residues. CDR3 nucleotides: TGTGCCAGCAGCTTAGGGAGCTTGCTAGCCAAAAACATTCAGTACTTC. As protein: CASSLGSLLAKNIQYF.

The V call is TRBV5-6, the J call TRBJ2-1, with 13 positions matching TRBD2. V gave up 4 bases and J gave up 12 bases; unmatched junction bases: 7. The CDR3 totals 14 residues. Per the germline V gene, CDR1 is SGHDT and CDR2 is YYEEEE. CDR3 coding DNA: TGTGCCAGCAGCGGCCGACTAGCGGGGGGCCGGCAGTTCTTC. This sequence encodes CASSGRLAGGRQFF.

The chain uses TRBV19 and TRBJ2-2, with a weak D call TRBD1 (5 bases). The germline V and J ends were trimmed by 7 bases and 6 bases, with 9 bases remaining between them. The CDR3 contains 12 residues. CDR1 is LNHDA and CDR2 is SQIVND in the germline V gene (reference sequence). The CDR3 DNA reads TGTGCCAGTATCTCAGGGTCCGGGGAGCTGTTTTTT. Amino acids: CASISGSGELFF. Full variable domain (outside the CDR3, taken from reference TRBV19 and TRBJ2-2): DGGITQSPKYLFRKEGQNVTLSCEQNLNHDAMYWYRQDPGQGLRLIYYSQIVNDFQKGDIAEGYSVSREKKESFPLTVTSAQKNPTAFYLCASISGSGELFFGEGSRLTVL.

The genes are TRBV10-3 and TRBJ2-2; 8 nucleotides agree with TRBD1. J was trimmed by 1 base and V by 6 bases; bases with no gene match: 13. Germline assignment: CDR1 ENHRY and CDR2 SYGVKD. The CDR3 has 18 residues. The CDR3 region has the DNA TGTGCCATCAGAGGGAACTCACGGACAGGGCTGAACACCGGGGAGCTGTTTTTT. Its protein product is CAIRGNSRTGLNTGELFF.

The sample holds a few counts of this clone. V and J are TRBV7-9 and TRBJ1-2; D remains ambiguous. The CDR3 length is 13 residues. The ends were cut back, 5 bases at V and 4 bases at J, with 11 bases in the middle. Per germline, CDR1 SEHNR and CDR2 FQNEAQ (reference sequence). The CDR3 DNA follows: TGTGCCAGCAGCCCCGGGATAGGCTATGGCTACACCTTC. This translates into CASSPGIGYGYTF.

The rearrangement joins TRBV7-8 to TRBJ1-2; no clear D gene. CDR1 and CDR2 from the germline V gene are SGHVS and FQNEAQ. The CDR3 runs 15 residues. V lost 5 bases and J lost 1, with 14 bases in between. The CDR3 bases are TGTGCCAGCAGCGTACACGGGGAGCTTAACTATGGCTACACCTTC. It yields the protein CASSVHGELNYGYTF.

The rearrangement links TRBV6-1 to TRBJ2-7; D is possibly TRBD1 (5 bases). The CDR3 totals 14 residues. Trimming pared 7 bases from V and 0 bases from J, leaving 13 bases between. Germline V gives CDR1 MNHNS, CDR2 SASEGT. CDR3 in amino acids: CASNRQFDSYEQYF. CDR3 bases: TGTGCCAGCAATAGACAGTTCGACTCCTACGAGCAGTACTTC.

The chain combines TRBV7-2 with TRBJ2-5, with 7 bases that match TRBD2. V shed 3 bases and J 5 bases; nucleotides not matched to a gene: 6. Germline CDR1 SGHTA, CDR2 FQGNSA. The CDR3 runs to 14 residues. The CDR3 loop reads CASSFRRTSETQYF. The CDR3 bases are TGTGCCAGCAGCTTCAGGAGGACTAGTGAGACCCAGTACTTC.

The chain has TRBV5-4 and TRBJ2-1; 9 nucleotides match TRBD2. The CDR3 is made up of 15 amino acids. Unmatched junction bases numbered 6, after V lost 0 bases and J lost 8 bases. Germline V gene sequence: CDR1 SGHNT, CDR2 YYREEE (reference sequence). DNA for the CDR3: TGTGCCAGCAGCTTGGCGGCGGGAGGGCGCGATGAGCAGTTCTTC. It yields the protein CASSLAAGGRDEQFF.

This rearrangement joins TRBV29-1 to TRBJ2-1; TRBD2 matches 8 bases. Losses at the gene ends were 4 bases for V and 3 bases for J; bases not matched to a gene: 8. In germline, CDR1 is SQVTM, CDR2 ANQGSEA. CDR3 length: 15 amino acids. The CDR3 protein is CSVALAEIFYNEQFF. The CDR3, as DNA: TGCAGCGTTGCACTAGCGGAGATTTTCTACAATGAGCAGTTCTTC.

The chain carries TRBV6-4 and TRBJ1-3; 8 bases fit TRBD1. Germline V gene sequence: CDR1 MRHNA, CDR2 SNTAGT. CDR3 size: 15 residues. Trimming removed 4 bases from V and 4 bases from J; junction bases left unmatched: 6. CDR3 in amino acids: CASSATGGLGNTIYF. In DNA form, the CDR3 reads TGTGCCAGCAGTGCTACAGGGGGATTGGGAAACACCATATATTTT.

Turning to this clone: The same CDR3 arises from other DNA sequences in this sample as well. This CDR3 reads CASSLTSGAYEQYF. In DNA form, the CDR3 reads TGCGCCAGCAGCTTGACTAGCGGAGCCTACGAGCAGTACTTC. The chain combines TRBV5-1 with TRBJ2-7; 8 nucleotides line up with TRBD2. The CDR3 contains 14 residues. Germline CDR1 and CDR2: SGHRS and YFSETQ. V lost 1 base and J lost 2; bases outside the gene matches: 2.

J is TRBJ2-5 and V is TRBV12-5; weak D call: TRBD1 (5 bases). CDR1 and CDR2 (germline): LGHNT, FRNRAP. This CDR3 has 15 amino acids. V was trimmed by 3 bases and J by 4 bases, leaving 15 bases between them. CDR3 sequence: CASGFPQGLGETQYF. DNA of the CDR3: TGTGCTAGTGGTTTCCCCCAGGGTCTGGGAGAGACCCAGTACTTC.